These 18 T cell receptor beta chains came from one sample sequenced in a study of cytomegalovirus exposure and HLA in healthy donors. Vbeta (60) and Jbeta (13) primers were used in the PCR. Sequencing was performed with immunoSEQ multiplex PCR; in TCRdb, only in-frame clones are kept and a portion is missing. The data contain 150,000 to 200,000 clones, 70% to 80% of them seen just once; the ten biggest clones take up 12% to 15%. The sequencing sample was made of PBMCs. The receptors were sampled from a woman aged 25 to 39 in good health and CMV-seropositive.

As DNA, the CDR3 is TGTGCCAGCAGCTTGGGGACAGGGGGCACTGAAGCTTTCTTT. Residues: CASSLGTGGTEAFF. The V and J genes are TRBV5-6 and TRBJ1-1, with 10 bases fitting TRBD1. Trimming took 0 bases from V and 4 from J; bases not matched to a gene: 0. The CDR3 loop spans 14 amino acids. In germline, CDR1 is SGHDT, CDR2 YYEEEE.

V is TRBV11-2 and J is TRBJ2-2; tentative D call: TRBD2 (6 bases). V was trimmed by 5 bases and J by 3 bases, leaving 16 bases between them. The CDR3 contains 16 residues. The germline CDR1 and CDR2 sequences are SGHAT and FQNNGV. The CDR3, as DNA: TGTGCCAGCAGCCATGGAAGGTGGGGGGACACCGGGGAGCTGTTTTTT. It encodes CASSHGRWGDTGELFF.

The rearrangement joins TRBV7-2 to TRBJ1-2; maybe TRBD1 (5 bases). Looked up from germline, CDR1 is SGHTA and CDR2 is FQGNSA. V was cut by 4 bases and J by 6 bases, with 15 bases left in between. This CDR3 spans 14 amino acids. The CDR3 here is CASSSVLGGDGYTF. The CDR3 DNA sequence: TGTGCCAGCAGCTCCGTACTCGGGGGGGATGGCTACACCTTC.

V usage is TRBV30 and J usage is TRBJ1-5; possible D gene TRBD1, 5 bases. The V end was cut by 0 bases, the J end by 3 bases, with 15 bases between. Germline CDR1 reads GTSNPN; CDR2 reads SVGIG (reference sequence). The CDR3 has 16 amino acids. CDR3 in amino acids: CAWSVPGKDVNQPQHF. The CDR3 region has the DNA TGTGCCTGGAGTGTTCCAGGGAAGGACGTCAATCAGCCCCAGCATTTT.

The CDR3: CASSLTGSNQPQHF. CDR3 bases: TGTGCCAGCAGCTTGACAGGTAGCAATCAGCCCCAGCATTTT. The chain links TRBV5-4 to TRBJ1-5; a weak D match, TRBD1 (5 bases). V lost 1 base and J lost 0, with 5 bases in between. The CDR3 has 14 amino acids. Looked up from germline, CDR1 is SGHNT and CDR2 is YYREEE (reference sequence).

The CDR3 region is CASSSATGVNQPQHF. The DNA for the CDR3 is TGTGCCAGCAGTTCGGCGACAGGTGTCAATCAGCCCCAGCATTTT. The chain is built from TRBV28 and TRBJ1-5; possible D gene TRBD1, 6 bases. The CDR3 totals 15 residues. V was clipped by 4 bases and J by 3 bases, with 13 bases between them. CDR1 is MDHEN and CDR2 is SYDVKM in the germline V gene.

The chain links TRBV7-2 to TRBJ1-1; tentative D call: TRBD1 (5 bases). Per the germline V gene, CDR1 is SGHTA and CDR2 is FQGNSA. The V and J ends lost 3 bases and 4 bases respectively, with 9 bases between them. The CDR3 length is 13 residues. The CDR3 DNA sequence: TGTGCCAGCAGCTTTTGGGGGGGCACTGAAGCTTTCTTT. Protein: CASSFWGGTEAFF.

V is TRBV12-5 and J is TRBJ2-1; 7 bases map to TRBD1. The V and J ends lost 2 bases and 6 bases, in that order; junction bases with no gene match: 4. CDR1 and CDR2 (germline): LGHNT, FRNRAP. The CDR3 has 14 amino acids. The CDR3 region has the DNA TGTGCTAGTGGTTTGCGACAGGGAAGCAATGAGCAGTTCTTC. This encodes CASGLRQGSNEQFF.

The V gene is TRBV6-5, the J gene TRBJ1-1, with a weak D call TRBD1 (6 bases). The germline V gene has CDR1 MNHEY and CDR2 SVGAGI. The CDR3 is 16 amino acids. Trimming took 2 bases from V and 5 from J, leaving 18 bases between them. The CDR3 DNA sequence: TGTGCCAGCAGTTACGGGGGGGGCCGGGTGGATACTGAAGCTTTCTTT. Protein: CASSYGGGRVDTEAFF.

V and J are TRBV4-2 and TRBJ1-5; D call uncertain. The CDR3 loop spans 15 amino acids. Looked up from germline, CDR1 is LGHNA and CDR2 is YNFKEQ. The ends were cut back, 1 base at V and 0 bases at J, with 7 bases in the middle. As DNA, the CDR3 is TGTGCCAGCAGCCAAGGGGCGTATAGCAATCAGCCCCAGCATTTT. Protein: CASSQGAYSNQPQHF.

V gene TRBV5-6 combines with J gene TRBJ2-1; D is possibly TRBD1 (6 bases). The CDR3 is 13 amino acids. Germline V gene data show CDR1 as SGHDT and CDR2 as YYEEEE. The V gene lost 4 bases and the J gene lost 9 bases, with 14 bases spanning the gap. CDR3 sequence reads: CASSDRTVLEQFF. The DNA for the CDR3 is TGTGCCAGCAGCGATCGGACAGTCCTTGAGCAGTTCTTC.

The gene calls are TRBV13 and TRBJ2-7; 9 bases match TRBD2. Per the germline V gene, CDR1 is PRHDT and CDR2 is FYEKMQ (reference sequence). V lost 2 bases to trimming and J lost 4 bases; unmatched junction nucleotides: 6. CDR3 length: 15 amino acids. The chain's CDR3 is CASSLTAGGRYEQYF. Here the CDR3 DNA reads TGTGCCAGCAGCTTAACCGCGGGGGGGCGTTACGAGCAGTACTTC.

The chain has TRBV27 and TRBJ2-2; 11 bases are shared with TRBD1. V shed 3 bases and J 7 bases; nucleotides not matched to a gene: 10. This CDR3 comprises 17 residues. Germline CDR1 is MNHEY and CDR2 is SMNVEV (reference sequence). The CDR3 DNA sequence: TGTGCCAGCAGTTTTAACGGGGGGACAGGGGGATTCGGGGAGCTGTTTTTT. This codes for CASSFNGGTGGFGELFF.

The gene calls are TRBV11-2 and TRBJ2-1; the match to TRBD2 covers 8 bases. Unmatched junction bases numbered 7, after V lost 3 bases and J lost 9 bases. The CDR3 contains 14 residues. In germline, CDR1 is SGHAT, CDR2 FQNNGV. CDR3 sequence reads: CASSFPGGQREQFF. DNA for the CDR3: TGTGCCAGCAGCTTCCCGGGGGGGCAGCGTGAGCAGTTCTTC.

The chain combines TRBV28 with TRBJ2-3; D is uncertain. Trimming removed 5 bases at V and 7 bases at J, with 25 bases between. Germline V gene data show CDR1 as MDHEN and CDR2 as SYDVKM. The CDR3 length is 17 residues. CDR3 in amino acids: CASSLGGAETERNTQYF. CDR3 nucleotide sequence: TGTGCCAGCAGTCTAGGCGGTGCCGAAACTGAACGGAATACGCAGTATTTT. Supplemented by reference TRBV28 and TRBJ2-3, the full variable domain reads DVKVTQSSRYLVKRTGEKVFLECVQDMDHENMFWYRQDPGLGLRLIYFSYDVKMKEKGDIPEGYSVSREKKERFSLILESASTNQTSMYLCASSLGGAETERNTQYFGPGTRLTVL.

This clone was recorded a few times. The gene calls are TRBV5-6 and TRBJ2-7; 8 positions agree with TRBD1. This CDR3 contains 15 residues. The trim removed 1 base at V and 6 bases at J, leaving 9 bases unmatched. Germline CDR1 is SGHDT and CDR2 is YYEEEE. The CDR3 coding sequence is TGTGCCAGCAGCTTGTTGACAGGGGTAGACCGCGAGCAGTACTTC. Translated: CASSLLTGVDREQYF.

J is TRBJ2-7 and V is TRBV4-1; a possible D gene is TRBD2 (5 bases). The germline gives CDR1 MGHRA, CDR2 YSYEKL. Trimming pared 0 bases from V and 6 bases from J, leaving 12 bases between. The CDR3 has 14 residues. CDR3 sequence reads: CASSQEGGRAEQYF. The CDR3 DNA reads as TGCGCCAGCAGCCAAGAAGGAGGACGGGCCGAGCAGTACTTC.

The gene calls are TRBV7-9 and TRBJ1-5, with 8 bases matching TRBD1. Trimming at V came to 5 bases and at J to 6 bases, leaving 6 bases not matched to a gene. The CDR3 runs 14 residues. The germline gives CDR1 SEHNR, CDR2 FQNEAQ (reference sequence). The CDR3 loop reads CASSRGTGPQPQHF. CDR3 nucleotides: TGTGCCAGCAGCCGCGGGACAGGCCCTCAGCCCCAGCATTTT. The full variable domain, completed using reference TRBV7-9 and TRBJ1-5, is DTGVSQNPRHKITKRGQNVTFRCDPISEHNRLYWYRQTLGQGPEFLTYFQNEAQLEKSRLLSDRFSAERPKGSFSTLEIQRTEQGDSAMYLCASSRGTGPQPQHFGDGTRLSIL.